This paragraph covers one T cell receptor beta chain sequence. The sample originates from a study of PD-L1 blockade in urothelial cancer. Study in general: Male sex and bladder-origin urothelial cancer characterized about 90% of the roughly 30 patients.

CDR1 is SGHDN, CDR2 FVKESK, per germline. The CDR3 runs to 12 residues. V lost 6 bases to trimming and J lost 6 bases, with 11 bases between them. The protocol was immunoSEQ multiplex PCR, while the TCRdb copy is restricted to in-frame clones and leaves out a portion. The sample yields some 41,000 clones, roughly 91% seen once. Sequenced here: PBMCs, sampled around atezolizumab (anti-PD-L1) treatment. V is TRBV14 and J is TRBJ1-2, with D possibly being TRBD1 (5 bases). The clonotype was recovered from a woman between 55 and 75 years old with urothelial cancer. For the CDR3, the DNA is TGTGCCAGCAGTCCTCAGGGCGATGGCTACACCTTC. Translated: CASSPQGDGYTF.